This passage covers 20 T cell receptor beta chains from one sample sequenced in a study of shared clonotypes between healthy human individuals. TCRdb's copy holds only in-frame clones and misses some; the assay was immunoSEQ multiplex PCR. Counted here are about 2.4 million clones, roughly 93% occurring once; the ten biggest clones make up approximately 0.36%. The specimen sequenced was naive CD4+ T cells from PBMCs. Noted subset: CD45RA+ positively selected. The receptors come from a man between 18 and 35 years old in good health. Some clones in this sample may be carry-over from other donors' samples.

The chain couples TRBV30 to TRBJ2-5, with D unclear. CDR1 and CDR2 (germline): GTSNPN, SVGIG (reference sequence). The V end lost 4 bases, the J end lost 7 bases, and 10 bases lay between the germline ends. The CDR3 runs 11 residues. The CDR3 coding sequence is TGTGCCTGGACTGGCGGTGGGACCCAGTACTTC. Its protein product is CAWTGGGTQYF.

CDR3 residues: CASSSIMDRGANYGYTF. CDR3 sequence (DNA): TGTGCCAGCAGCTCAATCATGGACAGGGGAGCTAACTATGGCTACACCTTC. This chain links TRBV7-9 with TRBJ1-2; 9 bases match TRBD1. The V segment lost 4 bases and the J segment 0 bases; nucleotides outside the gene matches: 9. Germline assignment: CDR1 SEHNR and CDR2 FQNEAQ (reference sequence). The CDR3 contains 17 residues.

The V call is TRBV19, the J call TRBJ2-3; 10 positions match TRBD1. There are 17 residues in the CDR3. The V gene's germline CDR1 is LNHDA and CDR2 SQIVND (reference sequence). V was clipped by 4 bases and J by 2 bases; unmatched bases: 9. The CDR3 protein is CASSTRQGALLTDTQYF. The DNA of the CDR3 is TGTGCCAGTAGTACCCGACAGGGGGCCCTCCTCACAGATACGCAGTATTTT.

The gene calls are TRBV4-2 and TRBJ2-7, with 8 nucleotides matching TRBD1. Trimming cost V 0 bases and J 2 bases; bases outside gene matches: 3. Per germline, CDR1 LGHNA and CDR2 YNFKEQ. The CDR3 loop spans 15 amino acids. The CDR3 sequence: CASSQDMTGAYEQYF. As DNA, the CDR3 is TGTGCCAGCAGCCAAGATATGACAGGGGCCTACGAGCAGTACTTC.

This clone has only one observation. The chain is built from TRBV7-2 and TRBJ2-3; 7 nucleotides align to TRBD2. Germline V CDR1 and CDR2: SGHTA, FQGNSA. This CDR3 region has 16 residues. V was pared by 2 bases and J by 4 bases, with 9 bases of the junction left unmatched. CDR3 region: CASSLLGGVAADTQYF. Written as DNA, the CDR3 is TGTGCCAGCAGCTTACTGGGGGGGGTCGCGGCAGATACGCAGTATTTT.

CDR3 sequence: CSDLSVTGGYGYTF. In DNA, the CDR3 is TGCAGCGATCTATCGGTTACAGGGGGCTATGGCTACACCTTC. This chain uses TRBV29-1 with TRBJ1-2; 8 bases agree with TRBD1. J was trimmed by 4 bases and V by 7 bases; bases with no gene match: 11. The CDR3 sequence is 14 residues long. Germline CDR1 reads SQVTM; CDR2 reads ANQGSEA.

The chain is built from TRBV10-3 and TRBJ1-2; D ambiguous. Trimming pared 4 bases from V and 0 bases from J, leaving 9 bases between. From germline, CDR1 is ENHRY and CDR2 SYGVKD. The CDR3 loop spans 14 amino acids. CDR3 bases: TGTGCCATCAGTGCGATTTTGACTAACTATGGCTACACCTTC. Amino acid sequence: CAISAILTNYGYTF.

This clone was seen only a few times. The genes are TRBV4-2 and TRBJ1-1; D is unresolved. V gave up 4 bases and J gave up 3 bases, with 15 bases separating them. In germline, CDR1 is LGHNA, CDR2 YNFKEQ. This CDR3 comprises 15 residues. In DNA, the CDR3 is TGTGCCAGCAGCCCCACGTCGAATGGGGACACTGAAGCTTTCTTT. It codes for CASSPTSNGDTEAFF.

The V call is TRBV28, the J call TRBJ2-5; the D is unclear. The V end was cut by 7 bases, the J end by 7 bases, with 22 bases between. The CDR3 has 15 residues. The germline gives CDR1 MDHEN, CDR2 SYDVKM. For the CDR3, the DNA is TGTGCCAGCACCCCCGTGGCGCCCCACTCCGGGACCCAGTACTTC. Encoded protein: CASTPVAPHSGTQYF.

A note on this clone: Other nucleotide sequences from this sample produce the same CDR3. The V and J genes are TRBV5-1 and TRBJ1-5, with D unclear. Trimming stripped 3 bases from V and 0 bases from J, with 4 bases between. Germline V gene lookup returns CDR1 SGHRS and CDR2 YFSETQ. This CDR3 region has 13 residues. CDR3 nucleotides: TGCGCCAGCAGCTATGATAGCAATCAGCCCCAGCATTTT. It specifies CASSYDSNQPQHF.

The chain is built from TRBV5-4 and TRBJ1-1; D remains ambiguous. The germline V gene encodes CDR1 SGHNT and CDR2 YYREEE (reference sequence). CDR3 size: 12 residues. V lost 1 base and J 11 bases, leaving 12 bases between the germline ends. This chain's CDR3 is CASSLSGIDAFF. CDR3 nucleotide sequence: TGTGCCAGCAGCTTGTCTGGGATTGATGCTTTCTTT.

Note on this clone: The same CDR3 arises from other DNA sequences in this sample as well. J is TRBJ1-1 and V is TRBV25-1, with 7 bases that match TRBD1. The germline V gene encodes CDR1 MGHDK and CDR2 SYGVNS. The V gene end was trimmed by 1 base and the J gene end by 3 bases; junction bases not matched to a gene: 5. The CDR3 contains 15 residues. The CDR3 sequence is CASSESGRGDTEAFF. CDR3 nucleotide sequence: TGTGCCAGCAGTGAATCAGGCAGGGGGGACACTGAAGCTTTCTTT. Drawing the rest from reference TRBV25-1 and TRBJ1-1, the complete variable domain is EADIYQTPRYLVIGTGKKITLECSQTMGHDKMYWYQQDPGMELHLIHYSYGVNSTEKGDLSSESTVSRIRTEHFPLTLESARPSHTSQYLCASSESGRGDTEAFFGQGTRLTVV.

The rearrangement links TRBV19 to TRBJ2-1; D assignment may be TRBD1 or TRBD2 (5 bases each). Germline lookup yields CDR1 LNHDA and CDR2 SQIVND (reference sequence). The CDR3 runs to 14 residues. V dropped 1 base and J dropped 2 bases, with 6 bases sitting between them. In nucleotides, the CDR3 is TGTGCCAGTAGTATAGGGGACGCCTACAATGAGCAGTTCTTC. This encodes CASSIGDAYNEQFF.

The V and J genes are TRBV28 and TRBJ2-5; TRBD1 matches at 10 bases. With V trimmed by 5 bases and J by 4 bases, 7 bases remained unmatched. CDR1 is MDHEN, CDR2 SYDVKM, per germline. The CDR3 is made up of 15 amino acids. The CDR3 protein is CASSGPGQGTETQYF. The CDR3 bases are TGTGCCAGCAGTGGTCCGGGACAGGGGACAGAGACCCAGTACTTC.

Comments on this clone: The same CDR3 arises from other DNA sequences in this sample as well. The chain couples TRBV28 to TRBJ2-2; D gene uncertain. V dropped 5 bases and J dropped 4 bases, with 5 bases sitting between them. The CDR3 contains 12 residues. CDR1 is MDHEN and CDR2 is SYDVKM in the germline V gene. CDR3 DNA: TGTGCCAGCAGTCTACGCACCGGGGAGCTGTTTTTT. This gives the protein CASSLRTGELFF.

This chain connects TRBV5-1 to TRBJ2-7; D perhaps matches TRBD2 (5 bases). V lost 4 bases and J lost 2, with 16 bases in between. In germline, CDR1 is SGHRS, CDR2 YFSETQ. The CDR3 is 15 residues long. The CDR3 loop is CASSPGPGNPYEQYF. CDR3 DNA sequence: TGCGCCAGCAGCCCCGGTCCGGGGAACCCCTACGAGCAGTACTTC. The whole variable domain, remainder taken from reference TRBV5-1 and TRBJ2-7, is KAGVTQTPRYLIKTRGQQVTLSCSPISGHRSVSWYQQTPGQGLQFLFEYFSETQRNKGNFPGRFSGRQFSNSRSEMNVSTLELGDSALYLCASSPGPGNPYEQYFGPGTRLTVT.

A single count supports this clone. The chain employs TRBV5-1 and TRBJ1-4; no clear D. The CDR3 is made up of 16 amino acids. Between the trimmed V and J ends, which lost 4 bases and 0 bases, there was a span of 13 bases. The germline gives CDR1 SGHRS, CDR2 YFSETQ. The DNA for the CDR3 is TGCGCCAGCAGCCCGGGTGTTGTTGCAACTAATGAAAAACTGTTTTTT. As protein: CASSPGVVATNEKLFF.

The chain joins TRBV5-4 to TRBJ2-7; D may be TRBD1 or TRBD2 (5 bases each). The V end was cut by 2 bases, the J end by 2 bases, with 14 bases between. Germline loops: CDR1 SGHNT, CDR2 YYREEE (reference sequence). CDR3 length: 15 amino acids. Here the CDR3 DNA reads TGTGCCAGCAGCTTTTCTGTGGGGACGACCTACGAGCAGTACTTC. Amino acids: CASSFSVGTTYEQYF.

The chain uses TRBV27 and TRBJ2-7, with D perhaps TRBD1 or TRBD2 (5 bases each). The germline V and J ends were trimmed by 6 bases and 2 bases, with 11 bases remaining between them. CDR3 length: 13 amino acids. CDR1 is MNHEY, CDR2 SMNVEV, per germline (reference sequence). In DNA, the CDR3 is TGTGCCAGCAGACGTGGGGGAACCTACGAGCAGTACTTC. Translation gives CASRRGGTYEQYF.

This clone was counted once. Additional DNA sequences in this sample encode the identical CDR3. The chain has TRBV2 and TRBJ1-4, with D perhaps TRBD1 (5 bases). The CDR3 loop spans 16 amino acids. Germline V gene data show CDR1 as SNHLY and CDR2 as FYNNEI. Trimming left V 2 bases short and J 0 bases short, with 10 bases between. CDR3 coding DNA: TGTGCCAGCAGTGAACAGGGCCGTGCAACTAATGAAAAACTGTTTTTT. Its protein product is CASSEQGRATNEKLFF.